The next 19 T cell receptor beta chains were all read from a single sample in a study of early T cells in non-severe SARS-CoV-2 infection. TCRdb independently ran MiXCR on the 5' RACE reads; one entry per CDR3 protein. The table includes approximately 70,000 distinct CDR3 sequences, about 11% detected once. Sample: whole blood. These TCRs come from an adult who was a healthcare worker with PCR-confirmed SARS-CoV-2 infection or an uninfected control (not recorded which).

The gene calls are TRBV4-1 and TRBJ2-7, with TRBD2 matching over 9 bases. The CDR3 is made up of 15 amino acids. Germline V gene lookup returns CDR1 MGHRA and CDR2 YSYEKL. Unmatched junction bases numbered 6, after V lost 5 bases and J lost 1 base. CDR3 sequence: CASSSSGGPSYEQYF. CDR3 nucleotides: TGCGCCAGCAGCAGTAGCGGGGGTCCATCCTACGAGCAGTACTTC.

This chain links TRBV29-1 with TRBJ1-2; TRBD1 aligns across 7 bases. V was clipped by 2 bases and J by 2 bases; unmatched bases: 2. CDR1 SQVTM and CDR2 ANQGSEA come from the germline V gene. This CDR3 contains 13 residues. CDR3 region: CSVESDRNYGYTF. The CDR3 nucleotides read TGCAGCGTTGAATCGGACAGGAACTATGGCTACACCTTC.

This clonotype was counted ten times or more. This chain uses TRBV11-2 with TRBJ2-6, with D possibly being TRBD1 (5 bases). Trimming removed 4 bases from V and 1 base from J, with 11 bases in between. Germline-derived CDR1 and CDR2 are SGHAT and FQNNGV. This CDR3 spans 16 amino acids. The CDR3 loop reads CASSWTDMSGANVLTF. The CDR3 region has the DNA TGTGCCAGCAGCTGGACGGACATGTCTGGGGCCAACGTCCTGACTTTC.

The rearrangement uses TRBV19 and TRBJ2-7; 8 positions match TRBD1. This CDR3 has 14 residues. Per germline, CDR1 LNHDA and CDR2 SQIVND (reference sequence). The ends lost 4 bases at V and 5 bases at J; junction bases unmatched: 7. CDR3 residues: CASSSRDRPDEQYF. The CDR3 DNA reads TGTGCCAGTAGTAGCCGGGACAGGCCCGACGAGCAGTACTTC.

The chain couples TRBV10-3 to TRBJ1-3; 10 positions agree with TRBD1. Germline CDR1 reads ENHRY; CDR2 reads SYGVKD. Trimming took 4 bases from V and 2 from J; bases not matched to a gene: 11. The CDR3 has 18 residues. This CDR3 is CAISASSGTGEAGNTIYF. Here the CDR3 DNA reads TGTGCCATCAGTGCAAGTTCCGGGACAGGGGAGGCTGGAAACACCATATATTTT.

A few counts support this clonotype. The gene calls are TRBV5-1 and TRBJ1-1; TRBD1 is a possible D gene (6 bases). Germline loops: CDR1 SGHRS, CDR2 YFSETQ. This CDR3 has 18 amino acids. The V end was cut by 3 bases, the J end by 2 bases, with 23 bases between. The CDR3, as DNA: TGCGCCAGCAGCTCCGGCATAGGGGGGCGTATGGATAACACTGAAGCTTTCTTT. The encoded protein is CASSSGIGGRMDNTEAFF.

This clonotype was observed a handful of times. This chain joins TRBV7-6 and TRBJ2-7; perhaps TRBD1 as D (5 bases). The CDR3 is 13 residues long. Trimming removed 2 bases from V and 5 bases from J, with 10 bases in between. CDR1 is SGHVS, CDR2 FNYEAQ, per germline. The CDR3 DNA follows: TGTGCCAGCAGCTTAAAGCAGGGCCACGAGCAGTACTTC. Translating gives CASSLKQGHEQYF.

There are many counts of this clonotype. The chain recombines TRBV15 with TRBJ2-2, with TRBD1 matching over 9 bases. The CDR3 spans 16 residues. Germline assignment: CDR1 LNHNV and CDR2 YYDKDF (reference sequence). V lost 3 bases and J lost 3; bases outside the gene matches: 5. The CDR3 reads CATSSTGGRDTGELFF. For the CDR3, the DNA is TGTGCCACCAGCAGTACAGGGGGCAGGGACACCGGGGAGCTGTTTTTT.

This clonotype appeared many times. The chain joins TRBV14 to TRBJ1-1; D is uncertain. V was clipped by 3 bases and J by 1 base, with 3 bases between them. The CDR3 runs to 12 residues. CDR1 and CDR2 from the germline V gene are SGHDN and FVKESK. DNA of the CDR3: TGTGCCAGCAGCCAGGGGAACACTGAAGCTTTCTTT. It codes for CASSQGNTEAFF.

CDR3 amino acids: CASSQDLNSPLHF. DNA of the CDR3: TGTGCCAGCAGCCAAGATCTGAATTCACCCCTCCACTTT. The chain has TRBV14 and TRBJ1-6; the D is unclear. Trimming removed 0 bases at V and 7 bases at J, with 4 bases between. Germline V gene lookup returns CDR1 SGHDN and CDR2 FVKESK. CDR3 size: 13 residues.

In this sample, this clonotype turned up many times. One end of the junction fails to match germline, which may point to a read error. The chain employs TRBV19 and TRBJ1-2, with TRBD1 matching over 10 bases. The germline V gene encodes CDR1 LNHDA and CDR2 SQIVND (reference sequence). There are 14 residues in the CDR3. The CDR3 sequence is CASITGRDRGPLSF. CDR3 DNA: TGTGCCAGTATCACGGGCCGGGACAGGGGCCCCTTGTCCTTC.

There are many counts of this clonotype. This chain links TRBV12-3 or TRBV12-4 with TRBJ2-3, with 8 positions matching TRBD2. The CDR3 contains 15 residues. V lost 7 bases, J lost 0 bases, and 6 bases stayed unmatched. Written as DNA, the CDR3 is TGTGCCAGCATCGAGGGCGGGAGGAGCACAGATACGCAGTATTTT. Amino acid sequence: CASIEGGRSTDTQYF.

There are many counts of this clonotype. V usage is TRBV29-1 and J usage is TRBJ2-1; D may be TRBD1 (5 bases). This CDR3 is built from 13 residues. Deletions cut 5 bases from V and 0 bases from J, with 8 bases between. CDR1 SQVTM and CDR2 ANQGSEA come from the germline V gene. The CDR3, as DNA: TGCAGCGTTTCACAGGCCTCCTACAATGAGCAGTTCTTC. It encodes CSVSQASYNEQFF.

This clonotype was detected many times. The genes are TRBV7-9 and TRBJ1-2, with D perhaps matching TRBD1 (5 bases). Per germline, CDR1 SEHNR and CDR2 FQNEAQ (reference sequence). CDR3 length: 12 residues. V was pared by 11 bases and J by 3 bases, with 13 bases between. The CDR3 coding sequence is TGTGCCCATAGGAGGGGCGACTATGGCTACACCTTC. Translating gives CAHRRGDYGYTF.

The chain carries TRBV6-2 or TRBV6-3 and TRBJ2-2, with D maybe TRBD1 (5 bases). The V end was cut by 6 bases, the J end by 5 bases, with 13 bases between. The CDR3 extends over 14 amino acids. In germline, CDR1 is MNHEY, CDR2 SVGEGT. CDR3 DNA: TGTGCCAGCAGCGTCCTAGGGGTGACCGGGGAGCTGTTTTTT. Translating it yields CASSVLGVTGELFF.

This rearrangement joins TRBV7-9 to TRBJ1-2, with D unclear. Germline V gene sequence: CDR1 SEHNR, CDR2 FQNEAQ (reference sequence). There are 14 residues in the CDR3. V was trimmed by 5 bases and J by 0 bases, leaving 10 bases between them. The CDR3 spells CASSLTGTNYGYTF. CDR3 nucleotide sequence: TGTGCCAGCAGCCTAACCGGGACTAACTATGGCTACACCTTC.

This clonotype was counted a few times. The chain carries TRBV6-6 and TRBJ1-2; the D gene is possibly TRBD1 (6 bases). The germline V and J ends were trimmed by 0 bases and 7 bases, with 6 bases remaining between them. The CDR3 extends over 12 amino acids. Germline CDR1 is MNHNY and CDR2 is SVGAGI (reference sequence). CDR3 DNA sequence: TGTGCCAGCAGTTACTCGACAGGTGGCTACACCTTC. Translating gives CASSYSTGGYTF.

This clonotype has a handful of counts. The chain couples TRBV11-2 to TRBJ1-4; D not resolved. The V end was cut by 5 bases, the J end by 3 bases, with 13 bases between. Germline CDR1 is SGHAT and CDR2 is FQNNGV. The CDR3 runs to 15 residues. CDR3 region: CASSILMGSNEKLFF. CDR3 DNA sequence: TGTGCCAGCAGCATACTGATGGGGTCTAATGAAAAACTGTTTTTT.

The table lists this clonotype with a few counts. V gene TRBV28 combines with J gene TRBJ1-2, with D uncertain. There are 14 residues in the CDR3. V lost 5 bases to trimming and J lost 3 bases, with 13 bases between them. CDR1 MDHEN and CDR2 SYDVKM come from the germline V gene. CDR3 sequence (DNA): TGTGCCAGCAGTCCACTCTCCCCCTACTATGGCTACACCTTC. It codes for CASSPLSPYYGYTF.